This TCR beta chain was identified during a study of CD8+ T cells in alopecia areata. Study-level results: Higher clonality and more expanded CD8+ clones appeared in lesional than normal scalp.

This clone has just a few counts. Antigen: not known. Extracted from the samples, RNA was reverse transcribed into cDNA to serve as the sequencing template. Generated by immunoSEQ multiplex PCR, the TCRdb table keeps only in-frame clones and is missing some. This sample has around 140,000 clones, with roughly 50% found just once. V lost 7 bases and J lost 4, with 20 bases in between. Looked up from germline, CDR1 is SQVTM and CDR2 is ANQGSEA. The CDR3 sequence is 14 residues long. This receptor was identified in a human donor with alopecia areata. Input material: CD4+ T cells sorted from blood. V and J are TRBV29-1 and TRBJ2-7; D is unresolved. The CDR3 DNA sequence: TGCAGCGCACAAAGACGGACCTTTCCGTACGAGCAGTACTTC. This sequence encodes CSAQRRTFPYEQYF.